The following is a TCR beta chain sequence with its context. Its antigen is undetermined. The record originates from a study of cytomegalovirus exposure and HLA in healthy donors. Study-wide points: Researchers catalogued about 150 TCR beta chains as cytomegalovirus-associated. A subsequent analysis found that TCR clusters from the first cohort also tended to co-occur in the 110 or so validation repertoires, with about 93% of cluster scores above 0. TCR sequences were mostly rare, though some public TCRs occurred in many donors.

The data were produced by immunoSEQ multiplex PCR, yet TCRdb's version contains in-frame clones alone and is incomplete. The sample records some 150,000 clones, approximately 86% being singletons. Germline CDR1 is KGHSH and CDR2 is LQKENI. V dropped 3 bases and J dropped 0; count of bases not matched to a gene: 5. The CDR3 covers 15 residues. V and J are TRBV18 and TRBJ2-7; TRBD2 matches 7 bases. The receptor was derived from a man younger than 30 in good health and CMV-seropositive. The sequenced sample consisted of PBMCs. This CDR3 reads CASSPSGSLSYEQYF. The CDR3 DNA is TGTGCCAGCTCACCTAGCGGGTCCCTCTCCTACGAGCAGTACTTC.